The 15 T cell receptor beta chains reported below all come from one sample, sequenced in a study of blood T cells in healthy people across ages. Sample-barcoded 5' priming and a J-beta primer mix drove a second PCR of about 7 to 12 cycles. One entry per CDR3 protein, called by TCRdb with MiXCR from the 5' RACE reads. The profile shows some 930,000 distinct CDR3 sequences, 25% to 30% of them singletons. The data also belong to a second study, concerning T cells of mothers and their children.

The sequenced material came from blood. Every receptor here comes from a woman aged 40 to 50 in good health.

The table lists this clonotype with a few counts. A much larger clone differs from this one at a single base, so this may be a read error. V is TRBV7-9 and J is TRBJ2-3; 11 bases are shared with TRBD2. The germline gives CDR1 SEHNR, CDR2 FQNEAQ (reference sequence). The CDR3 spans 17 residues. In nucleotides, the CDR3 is TGTGCCAGCAGCTTAGGCAGTCTAGCGGGAGGCACAGATGCGCAGTATTTT. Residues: CASSLGSLAGGTDAQYF.

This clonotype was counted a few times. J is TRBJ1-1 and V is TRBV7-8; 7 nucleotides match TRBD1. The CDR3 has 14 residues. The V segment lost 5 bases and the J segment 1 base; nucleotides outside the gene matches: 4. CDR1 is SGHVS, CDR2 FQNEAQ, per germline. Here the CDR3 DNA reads TGTGCCAGCAGCGCTCACAGGGGGAACACTGAAGCTTTCTTT. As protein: CASSAHRGNTEAFF.

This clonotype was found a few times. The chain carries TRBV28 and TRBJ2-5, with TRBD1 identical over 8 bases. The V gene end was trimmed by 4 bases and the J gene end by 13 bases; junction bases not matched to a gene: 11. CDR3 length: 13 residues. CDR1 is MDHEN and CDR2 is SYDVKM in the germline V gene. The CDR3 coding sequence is TGTGCCAGCAGTTCTGAGCAGGGGGCATATAGGTACTTC. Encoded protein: CASSSEQGAYRYF.

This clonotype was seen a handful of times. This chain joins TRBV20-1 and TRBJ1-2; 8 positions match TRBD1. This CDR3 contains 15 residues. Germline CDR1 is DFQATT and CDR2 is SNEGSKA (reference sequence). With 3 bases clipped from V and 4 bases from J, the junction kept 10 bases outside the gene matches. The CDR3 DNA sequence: TGCAGTGCTAGGGGGGGACAGGAAAGGATCTATGGCTACACCTTC. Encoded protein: CSARGGQERIYGYTF.

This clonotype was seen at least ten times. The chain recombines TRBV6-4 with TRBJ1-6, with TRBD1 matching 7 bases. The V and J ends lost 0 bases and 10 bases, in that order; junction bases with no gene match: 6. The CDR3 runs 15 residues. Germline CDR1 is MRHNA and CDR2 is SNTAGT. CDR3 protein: CASSDSPGGGSPLHF. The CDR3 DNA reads TGTGCCAGCAGTGACTCGCCAGGGGGAGGATCACCCCTCCACTTT.

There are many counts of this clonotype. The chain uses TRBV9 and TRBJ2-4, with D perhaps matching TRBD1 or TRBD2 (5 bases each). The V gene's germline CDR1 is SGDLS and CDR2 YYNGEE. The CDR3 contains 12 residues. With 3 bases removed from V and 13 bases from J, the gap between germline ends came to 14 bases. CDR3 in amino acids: CASSGIGAEQYF. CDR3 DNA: TGTGCCAGCAGCGGAATCGGGGCTGAGCAGTACTTC.

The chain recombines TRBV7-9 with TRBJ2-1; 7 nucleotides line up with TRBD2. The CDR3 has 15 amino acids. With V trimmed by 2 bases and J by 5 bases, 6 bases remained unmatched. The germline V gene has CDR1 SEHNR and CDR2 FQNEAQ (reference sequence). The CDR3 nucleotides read TGTGCCAGCAGCTTAAGTCTAGCGGCTGACAATGAGCAGTTCTTC. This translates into CASSLSLAADNEQFF.

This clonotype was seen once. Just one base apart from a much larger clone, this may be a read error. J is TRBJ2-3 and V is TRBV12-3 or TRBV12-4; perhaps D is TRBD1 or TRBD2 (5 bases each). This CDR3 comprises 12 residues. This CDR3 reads CASSQGRDAQYF. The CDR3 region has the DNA TGTGCCAGCAGCCAGGGACGAGATGCGCAGTATTTT.

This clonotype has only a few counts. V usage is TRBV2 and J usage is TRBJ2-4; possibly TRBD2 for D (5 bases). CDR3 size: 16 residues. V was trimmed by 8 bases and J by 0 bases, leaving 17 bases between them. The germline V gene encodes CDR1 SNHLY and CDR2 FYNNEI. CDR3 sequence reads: CASGAEAPLAKNIQYF. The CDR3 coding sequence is TGTGCCAGCGGTGCGGAGGCGCCTTTAGCCAAAAACATTCAGTACTTC. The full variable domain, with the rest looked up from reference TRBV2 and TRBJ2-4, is EPEVTQTPSHQVTQMGQEVILRCVPISNHLYFYWYRQILGQKVEFLVSFYNNEISEKSEIFDDQFSVERPDGSNFTLKIRSTKLEDSAMYFCASGAEAPLAKNIQYFGAGTRLSVL.

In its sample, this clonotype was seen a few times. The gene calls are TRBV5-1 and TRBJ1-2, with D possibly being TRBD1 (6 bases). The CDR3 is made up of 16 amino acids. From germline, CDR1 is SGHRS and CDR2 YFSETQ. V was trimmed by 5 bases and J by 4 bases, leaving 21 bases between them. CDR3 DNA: TGCGCCAGCAGTCCAGGGGACGCTACCCCTAGCTATGGCTACACCTTC. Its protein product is CASSPGDATPSYGYTF.

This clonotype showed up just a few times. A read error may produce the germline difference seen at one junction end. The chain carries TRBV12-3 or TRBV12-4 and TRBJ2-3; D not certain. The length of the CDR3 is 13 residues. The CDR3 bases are TGTGCCAGCAGTTCTCACTTTACAGATGCGCAGTATTTT. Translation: CASSSHFTDAQYF.

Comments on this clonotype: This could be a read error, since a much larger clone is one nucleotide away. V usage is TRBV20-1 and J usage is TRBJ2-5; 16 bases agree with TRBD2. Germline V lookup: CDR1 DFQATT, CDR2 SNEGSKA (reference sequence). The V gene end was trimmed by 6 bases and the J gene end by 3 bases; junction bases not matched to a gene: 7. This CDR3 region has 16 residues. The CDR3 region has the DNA TGCAGTGCCGGGGGACTAGCGGGGGGGCCTAAAGAGACCCAGTACTTC. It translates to CSAGGLAGGPKETQYF.

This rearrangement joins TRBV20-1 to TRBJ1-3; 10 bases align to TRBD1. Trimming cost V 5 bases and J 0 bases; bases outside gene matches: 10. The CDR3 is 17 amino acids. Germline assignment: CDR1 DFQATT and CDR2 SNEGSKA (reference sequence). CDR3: CSAPVWDRGLSGNTIYF. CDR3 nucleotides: TGCAGTGCTCCCGTCTGGGACAGGGGACTCTCTGGAAACACCATATATTTT.

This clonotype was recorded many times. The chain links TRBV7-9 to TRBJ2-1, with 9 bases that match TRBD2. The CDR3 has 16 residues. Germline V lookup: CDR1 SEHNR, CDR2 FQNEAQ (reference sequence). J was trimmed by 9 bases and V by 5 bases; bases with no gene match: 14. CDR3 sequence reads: CASSHTGLAHGVEQFF. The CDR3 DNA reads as TGTGCCAGCAGCCACACGGGACTAGCCCATGGGGTTGAGCAGTTCTTC. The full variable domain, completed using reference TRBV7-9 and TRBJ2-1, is DTGVSQNPRHKITKRGQNVTFRCDPISEHNRLYWYRQTLGQGPEFLTYFQNEAQLEKSRLLSDRFSAERPKGSFSTLEIQRTEQGDSAMYLCASSHTGLAHGVEQFFGPGTRLTVL.

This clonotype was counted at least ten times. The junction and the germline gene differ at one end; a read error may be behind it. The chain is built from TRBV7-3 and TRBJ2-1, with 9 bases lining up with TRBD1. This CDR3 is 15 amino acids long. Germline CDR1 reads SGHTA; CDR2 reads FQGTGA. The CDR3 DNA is TGCGCCAGCAGCTTGGGACAGGGCGGCTACAATGAGCAGTTCTTC. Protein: CASSLGQGGYNEQFF.